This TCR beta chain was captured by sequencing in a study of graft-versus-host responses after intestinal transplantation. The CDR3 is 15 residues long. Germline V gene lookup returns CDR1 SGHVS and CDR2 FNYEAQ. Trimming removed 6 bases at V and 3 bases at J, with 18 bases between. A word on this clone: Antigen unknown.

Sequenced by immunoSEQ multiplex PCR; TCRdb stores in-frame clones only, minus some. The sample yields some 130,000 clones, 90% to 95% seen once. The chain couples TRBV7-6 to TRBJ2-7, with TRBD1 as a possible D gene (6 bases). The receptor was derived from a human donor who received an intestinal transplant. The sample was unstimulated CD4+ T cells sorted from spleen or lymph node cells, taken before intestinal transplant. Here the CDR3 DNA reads TGTGCCAGCAGTTTTATGACAGGACAGATCTACGAGCAGTACTTC. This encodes CASSFMTGQIYEQYF. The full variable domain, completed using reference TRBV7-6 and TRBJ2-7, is GAGVSQSPRYKVTKRGQDVALRCDPISGHVSLYWYRQALGQGPEFLTYFNYEAQQDKSGLPNDRFSAERPEGSISTLTIQRTEQRDSAMYRCASSFMTGQIYEQYFGPGTRLTVT.